The 21 T cell receptor beta chains below all came from one sample that was sequenced in a study of CD8 T cells in ankylosing spondylitis. TCRdb independently ran MiXCR on the 5' RACE reads; one entry per CDR3 protein. The sample has more than 250,000 distinct CDR3 sequences, roughly 12% seen once. The sample was blood, either unsorted or a sorted T cell fraction (not recorded which). Receptor source: a female donor with ankylosing spondylitis or in good health (not recorded which).

The table lists this clonotype with many counts. The chain recombines TRBV12-3 or TRBV12-4 with TRBJ2-3; D is unresolved. This CDR3 has 13 residues. V lost 2 bases and J 6 bases, leaving 9 bases between the germline ends. The CDR3 sequence is CASSLSARDTQYF. For the CDR3, the DNA is TGTGCCAGCAGTTTAAGTGCCAGGGATACGCAGTATTTT.

In its sample, this clonotype was seen a few times. The chain combines TRBV20-1 with TRBJ2-5; 11 bases are a match to TRBD2. The germline gives CDR1 DFQATT, CDR2 SNEGSKA (reference sequence). The CDR3 extends over 15 amino acids. V was clipped by 5 bases and J by 1 base; unmatched bases: 6. CDR3: CSASVLAGGQETQYF. CDR3 DNA sequence: TGCAGTGCTTCCGTTCTAGCGGGGGGCCAAGAGACCCAGTACTTC.

This clonotype occurred many times. The rearrangement joins TRBV6-1 to TRBJ1-4, with D tentatively TRBD1 (6 bases). Germline V lookup: CDR1 MNHNS, CDR2 SASEGT. The V end lost 3 bases, the J end lost 8 bases, and 19 bases lay between the germline ends. The CDR3 has 16 amino acids. CDR3 loop: CASSDTPFWGAEKLFF. In DNA form, the CDR3 reads TGTGCCAGCAGTGACACCCCTTTCTGGGGGGCCGAAAAACTGTTTTTT.

This clonotype turned up a few times. The rearrangement uses TRBV6-2 or TRBV6-3 and TRBJ1-5; D call uncertain. The CDR3 spans 15 residues. In germline, CDR1 is MNHEY, CDR2 SVGEGT. Trimming shortened V by 6 bases and J by 3 bases, and 15 bases separated the two germline ends. The CDR3 DNA reads TGTGCCAGCAGGAACGACGGTTTTCACAATCAGCCCCAGCATTTT. Amino acid sequence: CASRNDGFHNQPQHF.

This clonotype has at least ten counts. The chain is built from TRBV20-1 and TRBJ2-1; 7 bases line up with TRBD2. Germline loops: CDR1 DFQATT, CDR2 SNEGSKA (reference sequence). The V and J ends lost 3 bases and 6 bases, in that order; junction bases with no gene match: 8. The CDR3 loop spans 14 amino acids. The CDR3 coding sequence is TGCAGTGCTAGGAGGTCGGGGGGACTCAATGAGCAGTTCTTC. Translated, it gives CSARRSGGLNEQFF.

The table lists this clonotype with a few counts. The chain employs TRBV7-9 and TRBJ2-3; D could derive from TRBD1 or TRBD2 (5 bases each). The CDR3 has 15 amino acids. Germline V gene sequence: CDR1 SEHNR, CDR2 FQNEAQ (reference sequence). The V end was cut by 5 bases, the J end by 3 bases, with 15 bases between. The CDR3 region has the DNA TGTGCCAGCAGCCCCTTTGGGGGAGCAACAGATACGCAGTATTTT. Amino acid sequence: CASSPFGGATDTQYF. Full variable domain (rest looked up from reference TRBV7-9 and TRBJ2-3): DTGVSQNPRHKITKRGQNVTFRCDPISEHNRLYWYRQTLGQGPEFLTYFQNEAQLEKSRLLSDRFSAERPKGSFSTLEIQRTEQGDSAMYLCASSPFGGATDTQYFGPGTRLTVL.

This chain uses TRBV27 with TRBJ2-7, with 7 bases that match TRBD2. CDR1 and CDR2 from the germline V gene are MNHEY and SMNVEV (reference sequence). This CDR3 spans 16 amino acids. V gave up 5 bases and J gave up 5 bases; unmatched junction bases: 15. CDR3 nucleotide sequence: TGTGCCAGCAGTACCCTGCGGGGCGGGAGTCGCGACGAGCAGTACTTC. This gives the protein CASSTLRGGSRDEQYF.

The CDR3 reads CASSLGGRRDEKLFF. The CDR3 DNA reads as TGTGCCAGCAGCTTAGGGGGGAGGCGGGATGAAAAACTGTTTTTT. The chain combines TRBV7-2 with TRBJ1-4; tentative D call: TRBD1 (5 bases). V gave up 1 base and J gave up 6 bases, with 12 bases separating them. CDR3 length: 15 amino acids. CDR1 is SGHTA and CDR2 is FQGNSA in the germline V gene.

This clonotype was detected ten times or more. J is TRBJ2-5 and V is TRBV6-1, with a tentative D call TRBD1 (6 bases). The CDR3 is made up of 16 amino acids. The germline V gene encodes CDR1 MNHNS and CDR2 SASEGT. Trimming cost V 7 bases and J 2 bases, with 20 bases left between them. CDR3 region: CASTSVPGHQQETQYF. In DNA, the CDR3 is TGTGCCAGCACATCCGTTCCGGGACACCAACAAGAGACCCAGTACTTC.

This clonotype has at least ten counts. The genes are TRBV29-1 and TRBJ1-2; D is undetermined. V lost 2 bases, J lost 5 bases, and 15 bases lay in between. The CDR3 runs to 14 residues. The germline V gene has CDR1 SQVTM and CDR2 ANQGSEA. CDR3 DNA sequence: TGCAGCGTTGAAAGTGACTCTCCGACTTATGGCTACACCTTC. As protein: CSVESDSPTYGYTF.

This clonotype came up many times. The V gene is TRBV20-1, the J gene TRBJ1-1; 8 bases map to TRBD1. CDR3 length: 13 residues. Germline V gene lookup returns CDR1 DFQATT and CDR2 SNEGSKA (reference sequence). With 0 bases clipped from V and 11 bases from J, the junction kept 8 bases outside the gene matches. The CDR3 is CSARDSATGVAFF. The CDR3 DNA sequence: TGCAGTGCTAGAGATTCGGCGACAGGGGTGGCTTTCTTT.

This clonotype was counted ten times or more. The chain links TRBV5-5 to TRBJ1-1; the D gene is possibly TRBD1 (6 bases). This CDR3 comprises 13 residues. With 5 bases removed from V and 5 bases from J, the gap between germline ends came to 13 bases. Germline V gene data show CDR1 as SGHKS and CDR2 as YYEKEE (reference sequence). The CDR3 coding sequence is TGTGCCAGCAGGGAAGGCAGGGGTACTGAAGCTTTCTTT. Translation: CASREGRGTEAFF.

This clonotype has a count of ten or more. The CDR3 loop reads CASSFGSSSGNTIYF. The CDR3 bases are TGCGCCAGCAGCTTCGGGAGCAGCTCTGGAAACACCATATATTTT. The chain recombines TRBV5-1 with TRBJ1-3; unclear D gene. The CDR3 loop spans 15 amino acids. Germline-derived CDR1 and CDR2 are SGHRS and YFSETQ. Trimming took off 2 bases at V and 0 bases at J, with 9 bases between the two ends.

Only a few counts were recorded for this clonotype. This sequence joins TRBV28 and TRBJ2-7, with unresolved D. The germline CDR1 and CDR2 sequences are MDHEN and SYDVKM. The CDR3 is 14 residues long. V lost 3 bases, J lost 9 bases, and 18 bases lay in between. The CDR3 region has the DNA TGTGCCAGCAGTTTTAGGGCCAAACGCCGACGGCAGTACTTC. Its protein product is CASSFRAKRRRQYF. Drawing the rest from reference TRBV28 and TRBJ2-7, the complete variable domain is DVKVTQSSRYLVKRTGEKVFLECVQDMDHENMFWYRQDPGLGLRLIYFSYDVKMKEKGDIPEGYSVSREKKERFSLILESASTNQTSMYLCASSFRAKRRRQYFGPGTRLTVT.

This clonotype has at least ten counts. V gene TRBV20-1 combines with J gene TRBJ2-7, with 10 bases identical to TRBD2. The germline gives CDR1 DFQATT, CDR2 SNEGSKA (reference sequence). Trimming removed 3 bases from V and 3 bases from J; junction bases left unmatched: 5. This CDR3 region has 14 residues. The CDR3 loop reads CSASLAGAIYEQYF. CDR3 sequence (DNA): TGCAGTGCTAGCCTAGCGGGGGCAATCTACGAGCAGTACTTC.

This clonotype was observed at least ten times. This chain links TRBV6-2 or TRBV6-3 with TRBJ2-1; 14 positions agree with TRBD2. The CDR3 runs 20 residues. V dropped 6 bases and J dropped 4; count of bases not matched to a gene: 17. Germline CDR1 reads MNHEY; CDR2 reads SVGEGT. The CDR3 loop is CASRGAATSGGVQGYNEQFF. DNA of the CDR3: TGTGCCAGCAGGGGGGCCGCGACTAGCGGGGGGGTCCAAGGGTACAATGAGCAGTTCTTC.

The rearrangement joins TRBV4-2 to TRBJ2-3, with D maybe TRBD2 (5 bases). The length of the CDR3 is 15 residues. V was clipped by 0 bases and J by 7 bases, with 14 bases between them. CDR1 and CDR2 (germline): LGHNA, YNFKEQ. CDR3 sequence (DNA): TGTGCCAGCAGCCAAGATCTATTGGGAGACAATACGCAGTATTTT. It yields the protein CASSQDLLGDNTQYF.

Worth noting for this clonotype: A much larger clone differs from this one at a single base, so this may be a read error. V usage is TRBV20-1 and J usage is TRBJ2-1, with D tentatively TRBD1 or TRBD2 (5 bases each). CDR1 and CDR2 from the germline V gene are DFQATT and SNEGSKA (reference sequence). V was cut by 5 bases and J by 7 bases, with 18 bases left in between. This CDR3 spans 14 amino acids. The CDR3 DNA reads TGCAGTGCTGTGGGGACGTCCATATTTAATGAGCAGTTCTTC. Amino acid sequence: CSAVGTSIFNEQFF.

This clonotype appeared a few times. The rearrangement joins TRBV7-2 to TRBJ2-5; tentatively, D is TRBD1 or TRBD2 (5 bases each). CDR1 is SGHTA and CDR2 is FQGNSA in the germline V gene. The CDR3 contains 14 residues. Deletions cut 4 bases from V and 2 bases from J, with 11 bases between. Here the CDR3 reads CASSSAWGQETQYF. The CDR3 DNA follows: TGTGCCAGCAGCTCAGCCTGGGGGCAAGAGACCCAGTACTTC. Together with reference TRBV7-2 and TRBJ2-5, the CDR3 gives the full variable domain: GAGVSQSPSNKVTEKGKDVELRCDPISGHTALYWYRQSLGQGLEFLIYFQGNSAPDKSGLPSDRFSAERTGGSVSTLTIQRTQQEDSAVYLCASSSAWGQETQYFGPGTRLLVL.

The V and J genes are TRBV6-2 or TRBV6-3 and TRBJ2-3, with D tentatively TRBD1 (6 bases). The V end was cut by 2 bases, the J end by 2 bases, with 8 bases between. The germline V gene has CDR1 MNHEY and CDR2 SVGEGT. There are 14 residues in the CDR3. The CDR3 here is CASSYGDTTDTQYF. CDR3 in DNA: TGTGCCAGCAGTTACGGGGACACCACAGATACGCAGTATTTT.

This clonotype was seen more than once but under ten times. The gene calls are TRBV5-6 and TRBJ1-3, with 11 bases matching TRBD1. V was pared by 4 bases and J by 1 base, with 7 bases of the junction left unmatched. The V gene's germline CDR1 is SGHDT and CDR2 YYEEEE. CDR3 length: 17 amino acids. CDR3 sequence (DNA): TGTGCCAGCAGCACGGACAGGGGGCACAAATCTGGAAACACCATATATTTT. Amino acid sequence: CASSTDRGHKSGNTIYF.